This TCR beta chain was sequenced during a study of cytomegalovirus exposure and HLA in healthy donors. General study findings and limits: In terms of immune exposure information, only CMV serostatus was available. Among TCR beta chains, those listed as cytomegalovirus-associated numbered 164. A reported reduction in N-insertions relative to the 666-donor mean was seen in an Asian-associated ancestry cluster in a later analysis. Later analysis associated a missense DCLRE1C variant with TCR beta V- and J-gene trimming.

Remarks on this clone: Its antigen remains unknown.

Primers: 60 Vbeta forward and 13 Jbeta reverse. Repertoires were generated with immunoSEQ multiplex PCR, while TCRdb's copy carries only in-frame clones and drops some. The top ten hold about 1.4% of the sample, which has approximately 220,000 clones, approximately 80% seen once. CDR1 MNHEY and CDR2 SMNVEV come from the germline V gene (reference sequence). The CDR3 consists of 15 residues. The V gene end was trimmed by 5 bases and the J gene end by 3 bases; junction bases not matched to a gene: 9. The rearrangement links TRBV27 to TRBJ1-2; 7 bases match TRBD1. The source of this sequence is a girl aged 5-17 years in good health and CMV-seronegative. Material for sequencing was PBMCs. For the CDR3, the DNA is TGTGCCAGCAGTAGCCGGGACAGTGATTACTATGGCTACACCTTC. Amino acids: CASSSRDSDYYGYTF.